The present T cell receptor beta chain was sequenced within a study of neurological immune-mediated disorders. Study observations and caveats: HTLV-1-associated myelopathy displayed the greatest TCR clonal expansion, and multiple sclerosis exhibited the smallest, lower than that of healthy controls.

Over 170 million TCR-beta sequences from 15-18 subjects came out of each sequencing run. TCRdb fed the 5' RACE reads into MiXCR, producing one record per CDR3 protein. The table has 60,000 or so distinct CDR3 sequences, roughly 11% seen once. This clonotype was seen at least ten times. Its cognate antigen is unknown. Unsorted libraries were prepared from 2 million PBMCs that had been stored at -80 C. What was sequenced was PBMCs. This TCR derives from a man between 60 and 75 years old in good health.

In DNA, the CDR3 is TGTGCCAGCAGCTTCGCCGGACAGTTGAACACTGAAGCTTTCTTT. Translating gives CASSFAGQLNTEAFF. The rearrangement uses TRBV7-2 and TRBJ1-1, with D possibly TRBD1 on 6 matching bases. CDR1 and CDR2 from the germline V gene are SGHTA and FQGNSA. V lost 3 bases and J 0 bases, leaving 11 bases between the germline ends. This CDR3 is 15 amino acids long.